These 17 T cell receptor beta chains originate from one sample sequenced in a study of blood T cell repertoires in COVID-19. Clones were sequenced by immunoSEQ multiplex PCR, and TCRdb holds only the in-frame ones, with some missing. The table includes roughly 100,000 clones, roughly 80% detected once. Material for sequencing was peripheral blood. These receptors were collected from a human donor in a cohort sampled during active COVID-19.

The CDR3 loop is CASSESETQYF. The DNA of the CDR3 is TGCGCCAGCAGTGAGTCCGAGACGCAGTATTTT. The chain carries TRBV10-2 and TRBJ2-3; no reliable D call. The CDR3 covers 11 residues. Germline assignment: CDR1 WSHSY and CDR2 SAAADI. V lost 0 bases to trimming and J lost 9 bases, with 4 bases between them.

The V gene is TRBV6-5, the J gene TRBJ1-4; 8 nucleotides agree with TRBD1. The ends lost 4 bases at V and 1 base at J; junction bases unmatched: 2. Germline values: CDR1 MNHEY, CDR2 SVGAGI. There are 15 residues in the CDR3. Here the CDR3 DNA reads TGTGCCAGCAGTTTCGACAGGGGAACTAATGAAAAACTGTTTTTT. Protein: CASSFDRGTNEKLFF.

The V and J genes are TRBV5-1 and TRBJ2-7; no clear D gene. Trimming removed 0 bases at V and 4 bases at J, with 11 bases between. The CDR3 consists of 14 residues. Germline assignment: CDR1 SGHRS and CDR2 YFSETQ. CDR3 residues: CASSLAAGPYEQYF. CDR3 bases: TGCGCCAGCAGCTTGGCCGCAGGTCCGTACGAGCAGTACTTC.

The genes are TRBV10-3 and TRBJ1-1, with 8 positions matching TRBD1. This CDR3 comprises 12 residues. The trim removed 9 bases at V and 3 bases at J, leaving 3 bases unmatched. CDR1 and CDR2 from the germline V gene are ENHRY and SYGVKD. In nucleotides, the CDR3 is TGTGCCATAAAACAGGGGGACACTGAAGCTTTCTTT. It encodes CAIKQGDTEAFF.

V gene TRBV5-1 combines with J gene TRBJ2-7; D possibly corresponds to TRBD2 (6 bases). Germline V gene sequence: CDR1 SGHRS, CDR2 YFSETQ. Trimming cost V 5 bases and J 6 bases, with 18 bases left between them. This CDR3 has 14 residues. The CDR3 sequence is CASRSGGNPSEQYF. CDR3 nucleotides: TGCGCCAGCAGGTCGGGCGGGAACCCCTCCGAGCAGTACTTC.

The gene calls are TRBV7-9 and TRBJ1-3; D gene uncertain. The CDR3 is 13 amino acids. Germline CDR1 SEHNR, CDR2 FQNEAQ (reference sequence). V dropped 5 bases and J dropped 1 base, with 6 bases sitting between them. CDR3: CASSLYSGNTIYF. The CDR3 bases are TGTGCCAGCAGCCTATATTCTGGAAACACCATATATTTT. Looking up the rest from reference TRBV7-9 and TRBJ1-3 gives the full variable domain: DTGVSQNPRHKITKRGQNVTFRCDPISEHNRLYWYRQTLGQGPEFLTYFQNEAQLEKSRLLSDRFSAERPKGSFSTLEIQRTEQGDSAMYLCASSLYSGNTIYFGEGSWLTVV.

This clone occurred a few times. The chain has TRBV19 and TRBJ2-7; 8 bases fit TRBD1. The length of the CDR3 is 15 residues. V shed 5 bases and J 3 bases; nucleotides not matched to a gene: 9. CDR1 and CDR2 from the germline V gene are LNHDA and SQIVND (reference sequence). CDR3 bases: TGTGCCAGTAGTCCCAGACAGGGGAAGAGCTACGAGCAGTACTTC. This codes for CASSPRQGKSYEQYF.

The V call is TRBV28, the J call TRBJ1-6; D might be TRBD1 (5 bases). CDR3 length: 17 amino acids. Germline loops: CDR1 MDHEN, CDR2 SYDVKM. The germline V and J ends were trimmed by 5 bases and 9 bases, with 23 bases remaining between them. The CDR3: CASSGGGGPGISSPLHF. Written as DNA, the CDR3 is TGTGCCAGCAGTGGGGGGGGAGGCCCGGGGATCAGTTCACCCCTCCACTTT.

The rearrangement links TRBV27 to TRBJ1-4; 7 positions match TRBD1. Trimming took 7 bases from V and 6 from J; bases not matched to a gene: 8. The CDR3 sequence is 14 residues long. The germline V gene encodes CDR1 MNHEY and CDR2 SMNVEV (reference sequence). CDR3 DNA: TGTGCCAGCAAATCGACAGGGCGGGATGAAAAACTGTTTTTT. Protein: CASKSTGRDEKLFF.

This chain links TRBV29-1 with TRBJ2-7; 10 bases line up with TRBD1. Germline-derived CDR1 and CDR2 are SQVTM and ANQGSEA. CDR3 length: 12 residues. V was clipped by 5 bases and J by 6 bases; unmatched bases: 4. The CDR3 DNA reads as TGCAGCGTTCATGACAGGGGGCGCGAGCAGTACTTC. It specifies CSVHDRGREQYF.

The gene calls are TRBV7-3 and TRBJ2-1; weak D call: TRBD1 (6 bases). Germline V gives CDR1 SGHTA, CDR2 FQGTGA. Trimming removed 3 bases at V and 0 bases at J, with 9 bases between. The CDR3 covers 15 residues. CDR3: CASSFTTGSYNEQFF. DNA of the CDR3: TGTGCCAGCAGCTTCACGACAGGCTCCTACAATGAGCAGTTCTTC.

The CDR3 DNA reads as TGTGCCAGCAGCCTTCAGGGTAGGAATGGCTACACCTTC. Protein product: CASSLQGRNGYTF. The V and J genes are TRBV13 and TRBJ1-2; TRBD1 is a possible D gene (5 bases). Trimming left V 5 bases short and J 6 bases short, with 13 bases between. The CDR3 has 13 residues. Looked up from germline, CDR1 is PRHDT and CDR2 is FYEKMQ (reference sequence).

This clone was picked up one time. The J gene is TRBJ2-7, the V gene TRBV5-4; D is ambiguous. The V gene's germline CDR1 is SGHNT and CDR2 YYREEE (reference sequence). Between the trimmed V and J ends, which lost 5 bases and 2 bases, there was a span of 8 bases. The CDR3 is 12 residues long. CDR3 bases: TGTGCCAGCAGTCAGGATCCCTACGAGCAGTACTTC. This gives the protein CASSQDPYEQYF.

J is TRBJ1-4 and V is TRBV28; D is unclear. V lost 6 bases, J lost 7 bases, and 15 bases lay in between. The CDR3 covers 14 residues. Germline V gives CDR1 MDHEN, CDR2 SYDVKM. The CDR3 coding sequence is TGTGCCAGCAGGCCCTTGTGGGAGGTTGAAAAACTGTTTTTT. Translation gives CASRPLWEVEKLFF. Supplemented by reference TRBV28 and TRBJ1-4, the full variable domain reads DVKVTQSSRYLVKRTGEKVFLECVQDMDHENMFWYRQDPGLGLRLIYFSYDVKMKEKGDIPEGYSVSREKKERFSLILESASTNQTSMYLCASRPLWEVEKLFFGSGTQLSVL.

The chain couples TRBV7-3 to TRBJ1-1, with 10 nucleotides matching TRBD1. The trim removed 2 bases at V and 4 bases at J, leaving 19 bases unmatched. CDR3 length: 20 residues. Germline lookup yields CDR1 SGHTA and CDR2 FQGTGA. CDR3 sequence: CASSLLPNDRGREGITEAFF. In nucleotides, the CDR3 is TGTGCCAGCAGCTTACTCCCCAACGACAGGGGGCGGGAGGGTATCACTGAAGCTTTCTTT. The full variable domain, rest sourced from reference TRBV7-3 and TRBJ1-1, is GAGVSQTPSNKVTEKGKYVELRCDPISGHTALYWYRQSLGQGPEFLIYFQGTGAADDSGLPNDRFFAVRPEGSVSTLKIQRTERGDSAVYLCASSLLPNDRGREGITEAFFGQGTRLTVV.

The chain joins TRBV7-2 to TRBJ2-7, with 11 bases aligning to TRBD1. Germline V CDR1 and CDR2: SGHTA, FQGNSA. Trimming took 4 bases from V and 4 from J; bases not matched to a gene: 6. This CDR3 contains 15 residues. The CDR3 nucleotides are TGTGCCAGCAGCTATCGGACAGGGGGCAGGTACGAGCAGTACTTC. This encodes CASSYRTGGRYEQYF.

The CDR3: CAWQGQGLYEQYF. The DNA of the CDR3 is TGTGCCTGGCAGGGACAGGGGTTATACGAGCAGTACTTC. The V and J genes are TRBV30 and TRBJ2-7, with 10 bases fitting TRBD1. CDR1 GTSNPN and CDR2 SVGIG come from the germline V gene (reference sequence). V shed 5 bases and J 4 bases; nucleotides not matched to a gene: 5. This CDR3 is 13 amino acids long.